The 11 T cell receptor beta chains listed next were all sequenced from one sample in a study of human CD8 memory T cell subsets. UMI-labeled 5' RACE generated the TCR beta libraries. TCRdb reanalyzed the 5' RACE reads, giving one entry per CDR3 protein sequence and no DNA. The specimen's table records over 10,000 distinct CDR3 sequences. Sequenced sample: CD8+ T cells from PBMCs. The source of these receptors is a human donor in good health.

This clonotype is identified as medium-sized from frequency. CDR3: CASSQDGYSNQPQHF. The V and J genes are TRBV4-2 and TRBJ1-5. From germline, CDR1 is LGHNA and CDR2 YNFKEQ. The CDR3 is made up of 15 amino acids.

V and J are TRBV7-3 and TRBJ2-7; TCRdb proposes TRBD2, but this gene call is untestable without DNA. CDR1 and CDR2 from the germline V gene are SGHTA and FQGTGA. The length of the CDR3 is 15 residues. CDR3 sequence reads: CASSLNPGLPYEQYF.

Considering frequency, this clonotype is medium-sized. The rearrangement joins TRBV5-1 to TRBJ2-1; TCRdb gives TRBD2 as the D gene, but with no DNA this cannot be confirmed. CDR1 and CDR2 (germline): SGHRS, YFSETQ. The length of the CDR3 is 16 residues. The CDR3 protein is CASSWPEGTSRNEQFF.

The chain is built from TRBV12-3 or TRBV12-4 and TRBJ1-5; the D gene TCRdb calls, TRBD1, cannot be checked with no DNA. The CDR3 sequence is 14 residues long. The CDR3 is CASRPAGGNQPQHF.

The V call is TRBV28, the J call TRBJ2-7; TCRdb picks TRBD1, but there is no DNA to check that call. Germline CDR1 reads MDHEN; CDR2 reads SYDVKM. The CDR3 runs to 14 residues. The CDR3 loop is CASSWDRAPYEQYF.

The CDR3 sequence is CASSNSGANYNEQFF. The chain combines TRBV19 with TRBJ2-1; TCRdb selects TRBD1, and the lack of DNA leaves this call unchecked. CDR1 LNHDA and CDR2 SQIVND come from the germline V gene (reference sequence). CDR3 length: 15 residues. Variable domain in full (rest from reference TRBV19 and TRBJ2-1): DGGITQSPKYLFRKEGQNVTLSCEQNLNHDAMYWYRQDPGQGLRLIYYSQIVNDFQKGDIAEGYSVSREKKESFPLTVTSAQKNPTAFYLCASSNSGANYNEQFFGPGTRLTVL.

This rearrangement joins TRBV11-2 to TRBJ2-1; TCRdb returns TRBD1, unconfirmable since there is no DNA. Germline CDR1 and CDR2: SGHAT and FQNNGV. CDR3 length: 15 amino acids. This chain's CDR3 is CASSLVEGTYNEQFF.

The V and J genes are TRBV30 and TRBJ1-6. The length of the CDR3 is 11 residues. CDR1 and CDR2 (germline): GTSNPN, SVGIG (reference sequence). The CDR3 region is CAWKEGSPLHF.

The CDR3 here is CSARDLAGLTYEQYF. This chain uses TRBV20-1 with TRBJ2-7; TCRdb's D call, TRBD1, is unchecked because there is no DNA. Germline V lookup: CDR1 DFQATT, CDR2 SNEGSKA (reference sequence). The length of the CDR3 is 15 residues.

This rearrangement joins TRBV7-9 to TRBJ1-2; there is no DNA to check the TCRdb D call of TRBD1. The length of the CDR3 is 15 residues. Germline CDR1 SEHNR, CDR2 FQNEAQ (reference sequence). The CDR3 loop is CASSFPGASNYGYTF. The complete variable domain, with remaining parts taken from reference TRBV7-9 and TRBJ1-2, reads DTGVSQNPRHKITKRGQNVTFRCDPISEHNRLYWYRQTLGQGPEFLTYFQNEAQLEKSRLLSDRFSAERPKGSFSTLEIQRTEQGDSAMYLCASSFPGASNYGYTFGSGTRLTVV.

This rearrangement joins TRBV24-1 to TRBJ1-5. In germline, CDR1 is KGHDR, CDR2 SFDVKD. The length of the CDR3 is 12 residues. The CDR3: CATSASNQPQHF.